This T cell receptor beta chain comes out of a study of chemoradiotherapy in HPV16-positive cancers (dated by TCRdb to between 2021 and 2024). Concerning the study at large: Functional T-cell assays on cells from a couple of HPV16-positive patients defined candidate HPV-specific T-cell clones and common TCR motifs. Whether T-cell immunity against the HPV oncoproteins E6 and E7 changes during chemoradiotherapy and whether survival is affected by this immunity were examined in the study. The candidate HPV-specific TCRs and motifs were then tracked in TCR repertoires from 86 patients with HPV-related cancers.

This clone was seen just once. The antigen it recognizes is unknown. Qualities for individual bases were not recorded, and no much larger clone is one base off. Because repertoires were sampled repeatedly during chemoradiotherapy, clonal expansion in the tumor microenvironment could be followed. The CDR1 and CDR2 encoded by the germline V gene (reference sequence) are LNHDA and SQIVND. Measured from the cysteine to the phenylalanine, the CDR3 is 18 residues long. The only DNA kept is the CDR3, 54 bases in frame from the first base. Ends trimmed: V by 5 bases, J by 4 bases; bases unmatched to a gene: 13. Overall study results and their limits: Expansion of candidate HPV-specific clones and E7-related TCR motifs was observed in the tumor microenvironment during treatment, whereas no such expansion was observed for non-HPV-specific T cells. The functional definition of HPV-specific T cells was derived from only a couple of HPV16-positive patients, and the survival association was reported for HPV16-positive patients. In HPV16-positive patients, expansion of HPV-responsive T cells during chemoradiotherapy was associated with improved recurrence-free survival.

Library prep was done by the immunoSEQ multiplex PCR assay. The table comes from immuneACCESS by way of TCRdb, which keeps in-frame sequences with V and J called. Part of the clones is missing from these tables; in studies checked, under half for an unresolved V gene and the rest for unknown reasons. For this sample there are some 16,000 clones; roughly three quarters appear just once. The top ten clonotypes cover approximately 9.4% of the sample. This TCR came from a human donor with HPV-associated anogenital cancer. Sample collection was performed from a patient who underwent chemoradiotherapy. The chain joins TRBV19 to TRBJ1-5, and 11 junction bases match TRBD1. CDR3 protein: CASSPGLDRGLKNQPQHF. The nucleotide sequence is TGTGCCAGTAGTCCAGGACTGGACAGGGGGCTTAAAAATCAGCCCCAGCATTTT.